Listed here are 23 T cell receptor beta chains from one sample, sequenced in a study of shared clonotypes between healthy human individuals. Clones were sequenced by immunoSEQ multiplex PCR, and TCRdb holds only the in-frame ones, with some missing. This table holds about 320,000 clones, over 75% found once. Sequencing was carried out using memory CD8+ T cells sorted from blood. Noted subset: CD45RO+ cells pooled with CCR7-negative TemRA cells. All receptors come from a man between 18 and 35 years old in good health.

The chain has TRBV7-2 and TRBJ2-7; D possibly corresponds to TRBD1 (5 bases). This CDR3 contains 17 residues. Trimming pared 5 bases from V and 0 bases from J, leaving 20 bases between. Germline V gene lookup returns CDR1 SGHTA and CDR2 FQGNSA. This CDR3 is CASSPTFMGPVSYEQYF. CDR3 nucleotides: TGTGCCAGCAGCCCCACTTTTATGGGGCCCGTCTCCTACGAGCAGTACTTC.

The V and J genes are TRBV28 and TRBJ2-7; D gene ambiguous. The CDR3 runs to 17 residues. Germline CDR1 reads MDHEN; CDR2 reads SYDVKM. With 3 bases removed from V and 1 base from J, the gap between germline ends came to 19 bases. The CDR3 DNA reads as TGTGCCAGCAGTTTTTATTGGGTTACAGTCTTTTCCTACGAGCAGTACTTC. It translates to CASSFYWVTVFSYEQYF.

This chain links TRBV7-8 with TRBJ2-2; 9 bases agree with TRBD1. This CDR3 spans 14 amino acids. Germline V gives CDR1 SGHVS, CDR2 FQNEAQ. The V gene end was trimmed by 5 bases and the J gene end by 15 bases; junction bases not matched to a gene: 13. DNA for the CDR3: TGTGCCAGCAGCGTTACAGGGGGCCCAGAGGCGTTGTTTTTT. As protein: CASSVTGGPEALFF.

V gene TRBV4-3 combines with J gene TRBJ2-7; TRBD1 aligns across 7 bases. The CDR3 runs to 17 residues. Germline trimming cut 0 bases from V and 2 bases from J; bases unmatched to any gene: 10. CDR1 and CDR2 from the germline V gene are LGHNA and YSLEER. CDR3 in DNA: TGCGCCAGCAGCCAAGAACGCCAACAGGGGCTTGCCTACGAGCAGTACTTC. Translation gives CASSQERQQGLAYEQYF.

The chain has TRBV7-9 and TRBJ1-1, with TRBD1 as a possible D gene (5 bases). The CDR3 has 17 residues. Germline V gene sequence: CDR1 SEHNR, CDR2 FQNEAQ (reference sequence). Trimming cost V 5 bases and J 0 bases, with 19 bases left between them. Here the CDR3 DNA reads TGTGCCAGCAGCCCTTCGGCCCCGGGACGGCTGAACACTGAAGCTTTCTTT. This sequence encodes CASSPSAPGRLNTEAFF.

This clone was counted a single time. The chain combines TRBV29-1 with TRBJ2-2, with D unclear. Germline CDR1 reads SQVTM; CDR2 reads ANQGSEA. CDR3 size: 11 residues. Deletions cut 7 bases from V and 5 bases from J, with 8 bases between. The CDR3 sequence is CSGTETGELFF. The CDR3 DNA reads TGCAGCGGTACAGAGACCGGGGAGCTGTTTTTT.

This sequence joins TRBV4-1 and TRBJ1-5, with unresolved D. This CDR3 spans 15 amino acids. Germline loops: CDR1 MGHRA, CDR2 YSYEKL. V dropped 4 bases and J dropped 0 bases, with 10 bases sitting between them. Here the CDR3 reads CASSPSYPSNQPQHF. As DNA, the CDR3 is TGCGCCAGCAGCCCGAGTTACCCTAGCAATCAGCCCCAGCATTTT.

This chain links TRBV19 with TRBJ1-1; D remains ambiguous. Germline assignment: CDR1 LNHDA and CDR2 SQIVND (reference sequence). The CDR3 is 13 amino acids. The V end was cut by 8 bases, the J end by 0 bases, with 10 bases between. In DNA, the CDR3 is TGTGCCAGTTGGCGCCTGATGAACACTGAAGCTTTCTTT. It is translated as CASWRLMNTEAFF.

The genes are TRBV2 and TRBJ2-3; D might be TRBD1 (6 bases). CDR1 and CDR2 from the germline V gene are SNHLY and FYNNEI. V gave up 8 bases and J gave up 4 bases, with 16 bases separating them. The CDR3 length is 14 residues. The CDR3 region has the DNA TGTGCCAGCGGGGGCCCGATAGAGGCAGATACGCAGTATTTT. Its protein product is CASGGPIEADTQYF.

Of note for this clone: Other nucleotide sequences in the sample specify the same CDR3. The chain uses TRBV7-9 and TRBJ2-7; D is uncertain. Germline CDR1 SEHNR, CDR2 FQNEAQ (reference sequence). This CDR3 spans 12 amino acids. Between the trimmed V and J ends, which lost 2 bases and 3 bases, there was a span of 5 bases. The CDR3 nucleotides are TGTGCCAGCAGCTTATCAGGCTACGAGCAGTACTTC. Translation: CASSLSGYEQYF.

J is TRBJ1-2 and V is TRBV28, with D unclear. Trimming pared 4 bases from V and 1 base from J, leaving 16 bases between. The CDR3 has 16 amino acids. Germline V CDR1 and CDR2: MDHEN, SYDVKM. CDR3 protein: CASSSQTNPYNYGYTF. CDR3 nucleotide sequence: TGTGCCAGCAGTTCCCAGACCAATCCATATAACTATGGCTACACCTTC.

The rearrangement links TRBV9 to TRBJ1-6; TRBD1 matches at 11 bases. Germline V gives CDR1 SGDLS, CDR2 YYNGEE. The trim removed 2 bases at V and 9 bases at J, leaving 1 base unmatched. CDR3 length equals 14 residues. Written as DNA, the CDR3 is TGTGCCAGCAGCGTTGGGACAGGGGGTTCACCCCTCCACTTT. This codes for CASSVGTGGSPLHF.

The genes are TRBV7-9 and TRBJ2-7; no reliable D call. Germline lookup yields CDR1 SEHNR and CDR2 FQNEAQ (reference sequence). The V end was cut by 1 base, the J end by 3 bases, with 10 bases between. The CDR3 runs to 14 residues. The CDR3 loop is CASSLGVPYYEQYF. DNA of the CDR3: TGTGCCAGCAGCTTAGGTGTTCCCTACTACGAGCAGTACTTC.

This clone was seen once. The CDR3 DNA is TGCGCCAGCAGCCAAATGATAGTGGGAGAGGGCAATGAGCAGTTCTTC. It specifies CASSQMIVGEGNEQFF. The chain couples TRBV4-3 to TRBJ2-1, with TRBD2 as a possible D gene (5 bases). Trimming shortened V by 2 bases and J by 6 bases, and 17 bases separated the two germline ends. Germline V gene sequence: CDR1 LGHNA, CDR2 YSLEER. The length of the CDR3 is 16 residues.

For the CDR3, the DNA is TGCGCCAGCAGCGTCGGGACTCTCTGGGAGCAGTTCTTC. This sequence encodes CASSVGTLWEQFF. This chain connects TRBV5-1 to TRBJ2-1; TRBD2 is a possible D gene (6 bases). Trimming took off 4 bases at V and 10 bases at J, with 15 bases between the two ends. Germline V gives CDR1 SGHRS, CDR2 YFSETQ. The length of the CDR3 is 13 residues.

Only a few counts were recorded for this clone. The chain is built from TRBV28 and TRBJ1-5; D perhaps matches TRBD1 (6 bases). CDR1 is MDHEN, CDR2 SYDVKM, per germline. The ends were cut back, 8 bases at V and 7 bases at J, with 18 bases in the middle. The length of the CDR3 is 14 residues. CDR3 sequence: CASRGGGTGQPQHF. In DNA, the CDR3 is TGTGCCAGCCGCGGGGGCGGAACGGGACAGCCCCAGCATTTT. Drawing the rest from reference TRBV28 and TRBJ1-5, the complete variable domain is DVKVTQSSRYLVKRTGEKVFLECVQDMDHENMFWYRQDPGLGLRLIYFSYDVKMKEKGDIPEGYSVSREKKERFSLILESASTNQTSMYLCASRGGGTGQPQHFGDGTRLSIL.

V is TRBV29-1 and J is TRBJ2-1; 7 nucleotides agree with TRBD2. Germline trimming cut 7 bases from V and 2 bases from J; bases unmatched to any gene: 5. Looked up from germline, CDR1 is SQVTM and CDR2 is ANQGSEA. The CDR3 has 13 amino acids. As DNA, the CDR3 is TGCAGCGCCAGCGGGGTTCCCTACAATGAGCAGTTCTTC. This gives the protein CSASGVPYNEQFF.

This chain connects TRBV9 to TRBJ2-5; D might be TRBD1 (5 bases). Trimming took off 0 bases at V and 2 bases at J, with 8 bases between the two ends. The CDR3 runs to 14 residues. Per the germline V gene, CDR1 is SGDLS and CDR2 is YYNGEE. CDR3 region: CASSVADRQETQYF. For the CDR3, the DNA is TGTGCCAGCAGCGTAGCTGACAGACAAGAGACCCAGTACTTC.

J is TRBJ2-7 and V is TRBV7-9; D remains unclear. The germline V and J ends were trimmed by 5 bases and 6 bases, with 17 bases remaining between them. This CDR3 has 14 residues. CDR1 SEHNR and CDR2 FQNEAQ come from the germline V gene (reference sequence). The CDR3 loop reads CASSPDVFVGEQYF. The CDR3 DNA is TGTGCCAGCAGCCCGGACGTATTTGTGGGCGAGCAGTACTTC.

V usage is TRBV19 and J usage is TRBJ2-1; 7 positions agree with TRBD2. The CDR3 totals 13 residues. The germline CDR1 and CDR2 sequences are LNHDA and SQIVND (reference sequence). V lost 9 bases to trimming and J lost 8 bases; unmatched junction nucleotides: 10. The DNA of the CDR3 is TGTGCCAGCCGGGACTACCTTGTCGATGAGCAGTTCTTC. Translating gives CASRDYLVDEQFF.

The chain carries TRBV7-6 and TRBJ1-5, with unresolved D. The V and J ends lost 2 bases and 5 bases respectively, with 7 bases between them. The length of the CDR3 is 13 residues. Per the germline V gene, CDR1 is SGHVS and CDR2 is FNYEAQ. The CDR3 DNA is TGTGCCAGCAGCTTACGGGAGGATCAGCCCCAGCATTTT. It yields the protein CASSLREDQPQHF.

V gene TRBV28 combines with J gene TRBJ1-5; the D gene is possibly TRBD1 (5 bases). The length of the CDR3 is 18 residues. Looked up from germline, CDR1 is MDHEN and CDR2 is SYDVKM. V lost 2 bases, J lost 0 bases, and 17 bases lay in between. The CDR3 bases are TGTGCCAGCAGTTTAAGGGTACAGGACGGGTATAGCAATCAGCCCCAGCATTTT. Translation: CASSLRVQDGYSNQPQHF.

The genes are TRBV27 and TRBJ2-1, with TRBD2 as a possible D gene (6 bases). Germline V CDR1 and CDR2: MNHEY, SMNVEV (reference sequence). Trimming cost V 5 bases and J 3 bases, with 8 bases left between them. The CDR3 covers 13 residues. CDR3 loop: CASSRGIYNEQFF. The CDR3 DNA follows: TGTGCCAGCAGTCGCGGGATCTACAATGAGCAGTTCTTC.